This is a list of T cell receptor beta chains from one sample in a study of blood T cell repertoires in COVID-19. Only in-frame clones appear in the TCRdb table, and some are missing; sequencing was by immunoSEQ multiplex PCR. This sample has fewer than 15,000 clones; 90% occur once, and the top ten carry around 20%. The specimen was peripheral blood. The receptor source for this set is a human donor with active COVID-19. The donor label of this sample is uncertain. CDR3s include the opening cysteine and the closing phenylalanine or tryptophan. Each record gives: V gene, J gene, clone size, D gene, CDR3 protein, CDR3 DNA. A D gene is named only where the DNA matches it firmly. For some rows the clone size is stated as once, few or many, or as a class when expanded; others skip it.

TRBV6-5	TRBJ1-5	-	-	CATRPLGGGDQPQHF	TGTGCCACCCGACCATTGGGGGGGGGAGATCAGCCCCAGCATTTT
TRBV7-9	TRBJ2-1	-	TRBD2	CASSNPPRLAGGIWSSYNEQFF	TGTGCCAGCAGCAACCCACCGAGACTAGCGGGGGGGATATGGAGCTCCTACAATGAGCAGTTCTTC
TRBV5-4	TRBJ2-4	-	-	CASSDAGMAKNIQYF	TGTGCCAGCAGCGATGCAGGGATGGCCAAAAACATTCAGTACTTC
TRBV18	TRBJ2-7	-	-	CASSPQRAYEQYF	TGTGCCAGCTCACCCCAGAGGGCGTACGAGCAGTACTTC
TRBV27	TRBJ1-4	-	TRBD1	CASRGQASLANEKLFF	TGTGCCAGCAGAGGACAGGCCTCTTTGGCTAATGAAAAACTGTTTTTT
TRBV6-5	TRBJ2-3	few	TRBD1	CASSSQGLGTDTQYF	TGTGCCAGCAGCTCACAGGGGTTGGGCACAGATACGCAGTATTTT
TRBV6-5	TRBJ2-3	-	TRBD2	CASSGGGRDTQYF	TGTGCCAGCAGCGGGGGGGGGCGGGATACGCAGTATTTT
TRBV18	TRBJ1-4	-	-	CASSRPGRGNEKLFF	TGTGCCAGCTCAAGACCCGGGCGGGGTAACGAAAAACTGTTTTTT
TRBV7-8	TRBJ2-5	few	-	CASSLMTGVETQYF	TGTGCCAGCAGCTTAATGACAGGCGTAGAGACCCAGTACTTC
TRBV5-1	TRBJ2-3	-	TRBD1	CASSKGQRGFTDTQYF	TGCGCCAGCAGTAAGGGACAGCGTGGATTCACAGATACGCAGTATTTT
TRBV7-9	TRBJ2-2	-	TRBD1	CASSLPTGLPTGELFF	TGTGCCAGCAGCCTTCCGACAGGGCTACCCACCGGGGAGCTGTTTTTT
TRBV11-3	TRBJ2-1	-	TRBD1	CASSSQTGGGEQFF	TGTGCCAGCAGCTCACAGACAGGGGGCGGTGAGCAGTTCTTC
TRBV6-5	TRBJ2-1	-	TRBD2	CASKEAGGHYNEQFF	TGTGCCAGCAAGGAGGCGGGGGGGCACTACAATGAGCAGTTCTTC
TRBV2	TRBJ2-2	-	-	CASSGLPEGGELFF	TGTGCCAGCAGCGGACTCCCGGAGGGCGGGGAGCTGTTTTTT
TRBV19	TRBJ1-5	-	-	CASSTRATSNQPQHF	TGTGCCAGTAGTACCAGGGCCACTAGCAATCAGCCCCAGCATTTT
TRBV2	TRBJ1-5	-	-	CASRAQGPSNQPQHF	TGTGCCAGCAGGGCACAGGGACCTAGCAATCAGCCCCAGCATTTT
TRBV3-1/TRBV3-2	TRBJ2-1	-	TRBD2	CASRLMTGGPNEQFF	TGTGCCAGCAGACTTATGACGGGGGGGCCAAATGAGCAGTTCTTC
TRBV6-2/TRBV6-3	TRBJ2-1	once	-	CASSTQGALHEQFF	TGTGCCAGCAGTACCCAGGGTGCACTTCATGAGCAGTTCTTC
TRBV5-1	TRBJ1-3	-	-	CASSYSGDSGNTIYF	TGCGCCAGCAGCTACTCAGGGGATTCTGGAAACACCATATATTTT
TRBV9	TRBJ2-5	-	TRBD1	CASSARTGGETQYF	TGTGCCAGCAGCGCCCGGACAGGAGGAGAGACCCAGTACTTC
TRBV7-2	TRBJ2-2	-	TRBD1	CASSLDRGTGELFF	TGTGCCAGCAGCTTAGACAGGGGCACCGGGGAGCTGTTTTTT
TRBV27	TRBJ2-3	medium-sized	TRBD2	CASSPFQPGTSVPDTQYF	TGTGCCAGCAGTCCTTTCCAGCCCGGGACTAGCGTCCCAGATACGCAGTATTTT
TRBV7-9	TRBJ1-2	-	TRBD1	CASSVGTGGPFYGYTF	TGTGCCAGCAGCGTTGGGACAGGGGGCCCATTCTATGGCTACACCTTC
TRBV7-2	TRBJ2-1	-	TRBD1	CASSSTGTGYNEQFF	TGTGCCAGCAGCTCCACCGGGACAGGGTATAATGAGCAGTTCTTC
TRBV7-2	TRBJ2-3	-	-	CASSLVGLRTDTQYF	TGTGCCAGCAGCTTAGTTGGACTTCGCACAGATACGCAGTATTTT
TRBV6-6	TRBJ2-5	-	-	CASSYSGLAGETQYF	TGTGCCAGCAGTTACTCAGGGCTAGCCGGGGAGACCCAGTACTTC
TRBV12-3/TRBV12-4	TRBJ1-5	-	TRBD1	CASSLTGNQPQHF	TGTGCCAGCAGTTTGACAGGGAATCAGCCCCAGCATTTT
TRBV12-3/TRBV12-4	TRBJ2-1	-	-	CASSLKGQKQFF	TGTGCCAGCAGTTTGAAGGGGCAGAAGCAGTTCTTC
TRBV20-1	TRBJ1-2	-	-	CSIPTGGYTF	TGCAGTATACCTACGGGGGGCTACACCTTC
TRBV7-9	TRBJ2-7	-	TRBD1	CASSPGQGLYEQYF	TGTGCCAGCAGCCCGGGACAGGGGCTATACGAGCAGTACTTC
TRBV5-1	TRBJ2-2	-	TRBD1	CASSFRTGTGELFF	TGCGCCAGCAGCTTTCGGACAGGGACCGGGGAGCTGTTTTTT
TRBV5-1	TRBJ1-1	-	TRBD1	CASSSQTGMNTEAFF	TGCGCCAGCAGCTCTCAGACAGGGATGAACACTGAAGCTTTCTTT
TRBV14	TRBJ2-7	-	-	CASSQPGETYEQYF	TGTGCCAGCAGCCAACCAGGGGAGACCTACGAGCAGTACTTC
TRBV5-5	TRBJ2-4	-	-	CASSLGAAKNIQYF	TGTGCCAGCAGCTTGGGCGCCGCCAAAAACATTCAGTACTTC
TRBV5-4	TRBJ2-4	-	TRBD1	CASSKTGANPVQYF	TGTGCCAGCAGCAAGACAGGGGCCAACCCCGTTCAGTACTTC
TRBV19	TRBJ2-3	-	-	CASSSVDTQYF	TGTGCCAGTAGTTCGGTAGATACGCAGTATTTT
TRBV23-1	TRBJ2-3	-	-	CASSQSFRGRYLAGDTQYF	TGCGCCAGCAGTCAATCTTTTCGAGGGCGTTACCTAGCCGGGGATACGCAGTATTTT
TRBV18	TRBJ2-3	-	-	CASSPKGDTQYF	TGTGCCAGCTCACCAAAGGGGGATACGCAGTATTTT
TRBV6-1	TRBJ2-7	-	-	CASSEAGGVYEQYF	TGTGCCAGCAGTGAAGCCGGCGGGGTCTACGAGCAGTACTTC
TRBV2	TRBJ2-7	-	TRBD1	CASSGTGLEQYF	TGTGCCAGCAGTGGGACAGGCTTGGAGCAGTACTTC
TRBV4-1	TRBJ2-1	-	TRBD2	CASSPGLAGHNEQFF	TGCGCCAGCAGCCCTGGACTAGCGGGACACAATGAGCAGTTCTTC
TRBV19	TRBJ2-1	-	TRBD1	CAIGQGAYNEQFF	TGTGCCATTGGACAGGGGGCATACAATGAGCAGTTCTTC
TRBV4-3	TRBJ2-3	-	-	CASSQLPGTATDTQYF	TGCGCCAGCAGCCAACTTCCGGGAACGGCGACAGATACGCAGTATTTT
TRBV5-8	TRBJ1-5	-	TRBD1	CASSATGNQPQHF	TGTGCCAGCAGCGCGACAGGGAATCAGCCCCAGCATTTT
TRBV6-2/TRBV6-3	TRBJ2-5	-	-	CASSYLEGGAGQETQYF	TGTGCCAGCAGTTACTTGGAGGGGGGGGCAGGCCAAGAGACCCAGTACTTC
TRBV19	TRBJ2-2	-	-	CASSYPGRNTGELFF	TGTGCCAGCTCATACCCCGGTAGGAACACCGGGGAGCTGTTTTTT
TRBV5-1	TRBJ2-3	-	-	CASSLEDGGTDTQYF	TGCGCCAGCAGCCTTGAGGATGGTGGCACAGATACGCAGTATTTT
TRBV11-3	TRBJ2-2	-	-	CASSSAGTPPRPNTGELFF	TGTGCCAGCAGCTCGGCCGGGACACCCCCCAGACCGAACACCGGGGAGCTGTTTTTT
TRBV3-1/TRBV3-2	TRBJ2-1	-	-	CASSPQPGVYNEQFF	TGTGCCAGCAGCCCTCAGCCAGGGGTATACAATGAGCAGTTCTTC
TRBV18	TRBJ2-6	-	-	CASSPIGGRGLSGANVLTF	TGTGCCAGCTCACCGATCGGCGGCAGGGGTCTCTCTGGGGCCAACGTCCTGACTTTC
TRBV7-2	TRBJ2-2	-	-	CASSTQPQGSGELFF	TGTGCCAGCAGCACCCAACCCCAGGGGTCCGGGGAGCTGTTTTTT
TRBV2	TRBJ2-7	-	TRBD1	CASSSMGTGDYEQYF	TGTGCCAGCAGCTCAATGGGGACAGGGGACTACGAGCAGTACTTC
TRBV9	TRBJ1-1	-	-	CASSGPTPGTEAFF	TGTGCCAGCAGCGGACCCACGCCGGGCACTGAAGCTTTCTTT
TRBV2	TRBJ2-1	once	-	CASSGRQGTYNEQFF	TGTGCCAGCAGTGGGCGGCAGGGAACCTACAATGAGCAGTTCTTC
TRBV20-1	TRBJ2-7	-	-	CSPKAAKEQYF	TGCAGTCCTAAGGCGGCGAAGGAGCAGTACTTC